This TCR beta chain is drawn from a study of blood T cell repertoires in COVID-19. Per the original data handling: Estimation of nucleated cell counts was performed using reference gene primer amplification. Clones were read by immunoSEQ multiplex PCR, and TCRdb kept only the in-frame ones, dropping some. The V and J calls and clone size come from that table; D and trimming were worked out from the DNA. The table shows hundreds of thousands of clones, with about 87% occurring only once. This clone was seen a single time. The germline CDR1 and CDR2 sequences are SGHDN and FVKESK. The CDR3 is made up of 16 amino acids. V lost 4 bases, J lost 0 bases, and 1 base stayed unmatched.

The TCR comes from a woman aged 40 to 55 with acute COVID-19. Source material: PBMCs or T cells enriched from blood (not recorded which). The gene calls are TRBV14 and TRBJ2-1; TRBD2 matches 12 bases. The CDR3 sequence: CASSPSGRASYNEQFF. Written as DNA, the CDR3 is TGTGCCAGCAGCCCTAGCGGGAGGGCCTCCTACAATGAGCAGTTCTTC.